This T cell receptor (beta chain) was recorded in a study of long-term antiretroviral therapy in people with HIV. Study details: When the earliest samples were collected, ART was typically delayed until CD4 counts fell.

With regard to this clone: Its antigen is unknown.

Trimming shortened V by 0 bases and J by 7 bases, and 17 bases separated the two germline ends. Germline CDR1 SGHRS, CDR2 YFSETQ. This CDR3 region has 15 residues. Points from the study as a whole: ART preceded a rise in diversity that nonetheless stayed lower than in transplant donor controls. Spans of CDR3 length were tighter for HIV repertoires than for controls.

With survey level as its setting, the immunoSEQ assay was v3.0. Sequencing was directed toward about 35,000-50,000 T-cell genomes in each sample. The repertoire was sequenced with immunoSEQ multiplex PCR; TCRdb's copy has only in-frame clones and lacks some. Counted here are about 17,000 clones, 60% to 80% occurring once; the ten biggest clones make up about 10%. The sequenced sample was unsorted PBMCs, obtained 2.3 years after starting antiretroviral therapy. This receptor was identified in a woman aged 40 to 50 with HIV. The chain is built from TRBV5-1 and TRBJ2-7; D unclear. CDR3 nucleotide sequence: TGCGCCAGCAGCTTGGGGGGAAGTCTGATAGAGGAGCAGTACTTC. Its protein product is CASSLGGSLIEEQYF.